Each of the 20 T cell receptor beta chains below was sequenced from the same sample in a study of shared clonotypes between healthy human individuals. As defined, naive CD8 cells were CD45RO-negative and positively selected for CCR7, with terminally differentiated effector memory CD45RA+ cells excluded. Sequenced by immunoSEQ multiplex PCR; TCRdb stores in-frame clones only, minus some. The sample shows roughly 850,000 clones, approximately 96% of them seen only once. Material for sequencing was naive CD8+ T cells sorted from blood. These receptors all come from a young man in good health.

This clone was observed a single time. The CDR3 sequence is CASSSKRETYEQYF. DNA for the CDR3: TGTGCCAGCAGTTCTAAGCGGGAGACCTACGAGCAGTACTTC. V is TRBV28 and J is TRBJ2-7, with 8 bases fitting TRBD2. Germline trimming cut 4 bases from V and 2 bases from J; bases unmatched to any gene: 4. The germline gives CDR1 MDHEN, CDR2 SYDVKM. The CDR3 covers 14 residues.

The rearrangement joins TRBV29-1 to TRBJ1-1, with 9 bases fitting TRBD1. The germline CDR1 and CDR2 sequences are SQVTM and ANQGSEA. J lost 5 bases, V lost 4 bases, and 5 bases had no gene match. This CDR3 contains 13 residues. CDR3 protein: CSVVDRGGTEAFF. CDR3 nucleotides: TGCAGCGTTGTGGACAGGGGCGGGACTGAAGCTTTCTTT.

V gene TRBV29-1 combines with J gene TRBJ2-2; D gene ambiguous. CDR3 length equals 15 residues. Between the trimmed V and J ends, which lost 7 bases and 8 bases, there was a span of 23 bases. The V gene's germline CDR1 is SQVTM and CDR2 ANQGSEA. The CDR3 is CSAGSQLGGEGELFF. CDR3 bases: TGCAGCGCCGGCTCCCAATTGGGCGGCGAAGGGGAGCTGTTTTTT.

A word on this clone: The same CDR3 is also encoded by other DNA sequences in this sample. This chain uses TRBV15 with TRBJ1-5; D unresolved. CDR3 length: 13 residues. Trimming took off 0 bases at V and 7 bases at J, with 7 bases between the two ends. Germline V gene sequence: CDR1 LNHNV, CDR2 YYDKDF (reference sequence). Here the CDR3 DNA reads TGTGCCACCAGCAGAGATCGGTCCCAGCCCCAGCATTTT. The encoded protein is CATSRDRSQPQHF.

The genes are TRBV7-2 and TRBJ2-1, with no clear D. V lost 2 bases, J lost 2 bases, and 4 bases lay in between. Germline-derived CDR1 and CDR2 are SGHTA and FQGNSA. The CDR3 runs to 13 residues. The CDR3 region has the DNA TGTGCCAGCAGCTTAATCACCTACAATGAGCAGTTCTTC. Protein: CASSLITYNEQFF. The variable domain in full, completed from reference TRBV7-2 and TRBJ2-1, reads GAGVSQSPSNKVTEKGKDVELRCDPISGHTALYWYRQSLGQGLEFLIYFQGNSAPDKSGLPSDRFSAERTGGSVSTLTIQRTQQEDSAVYLCASSLITYNEQFFGPGTRLTVL.

The chain uses TRBV19 and TRBJ2-2; TRBD1 matches at 8 bases. Germline trimming cut 6 bases from V and 7 bases from J; bases unmatched to any gene: 10. Germline-derived CDR1 and CDR2 are LNHDA and SQIVND (reference sequence). The CDR3 covers 15 residues. CDR3 sequence: CASSAYRGSGGELFF. The CDR3 region has the DNA TGTGCCAGTAGCGCCTACAGGGGGTCAGGCGGGGAGCTGTTTTTT.

The chain recombines TRBV14 with TRBJ2-1, with 10 bases that match TRBD2. The CDR3 is made up of 15 amino acids. The germline CDR1 and CDR2 sequences are SGHDN and FVKESK. V was pared by 3 bases and J by 3 bases, with 2 bases of the junction left unmatched. The CDR3 loop reads CASSHSGRSYNEQFF. CDR3 nucleotide sequence: TGTGCCAGCAGCCATAGCGGGAGGAGCTACAATGAGCAGTTCTTC.

J is TRBJ2-1 and V is TRBV7-3; D possibly corresponds to TRBD2 (6 bases). Germline V gene lookup returns CDR1 SGHTA and CDR2 FQGTGA. Trimming removed 3 bases from V and 8 bases from J, with 8 bases in between. CDR3 length equals 12 residues. This CDR3 reads CASSLGGHEQFF. CDR3 bases: TGTGCCAGCAGCTTGGGGGGACATGAGCAGTTCTTC.

The chain carries TRBV27 and TRBJ2-1, with D possibly matching TRBD2 (5 bases). This CDR3 has 17 residues. Germline loops: CDR1 MNHEY, CDR2 SMNVEV (reference sequence). Trimming left V 6 bases short and J 1 base short, with 19 bases between. The CDR3 sequence: CASRPLVRGRSYNEQFF. The CDR3 bases are TGTGCCAGCAGACCTCTCGTTAGAGGGCGGTCCTACAATGAGCAGTTCTTC.

The chain combines TRBV14 with TRBJ1-1, with no clear D. Germline V gene sequence: CDR1 SGHDN, CDR2 FVKESK. Trimming removed 1 base from V and 1 base from J, with 10 bases in between. This CDR3 is built from 15 residues. The CDR3 region is CASSQGAGPNTEAFF. CDR3 DNA: TGTGCCAGCAGCCAAGGGGCGGGCCCGAACACTGAAGCTTTCTTT.

This sequence joins TRBV10-3 and TRBJ2-4, with D maybe TRBD1 (6 bases). This CDR3 comprises 13 residues. Trimming took 6 bases from V and 3 from J, leaving 9 bases between them. Germline values: CDR1 ENHRY, CDR2 SYGVKD. CDR3 loop: CAIRAGDKNIQYF. In DNA, the CDR3 is TGTGCCATCAGGGCAGGGGACAAAAACATTCAGTACTTC.

V is TRBV7-8 and J is TRBJ2-1; D not certain. Germline V gene lookup returns CDR1 SGHVS and CDR2 FQNEAQ. Trimming took 4 bases from V and 6 from J, leaving 10 bases between them. The CDR3 consists of 13 residues. Written as DNA, the CDR3 is TGTGCCAGCAGCTCTGACTTCCTCAATGAGCAGTTCTTC. It translates to CASSSDFLNEQFF.

The chain carries TRBV9 and TRBJ2-7; the match to TRBD1 covers 7 bases. Unmatched junction bases numbered 1, after V lost 4 bases and J lost 0 bases. This CDR3 spans 13 amino acids. Germline CDR1 is SGDLS and CDR2 is YYNGEE. CDR3 nucleotides: TGTGCCAGCAGCCGGGACAGCTCCTACGAGCAGTACTTC. It translates to CASSRDSSYEQYF.

The V and J genes are TRBV14 and TRBJ2-1, with TRBD2 identical over 11 bases. CDR1 is SGHDN, CDR2 FVKESK, per germline. CDR3 length: 18 residues. V lost 4 bases to trimming and J lost 5 bases; unmatched junction nucleotides: 13. The chain's CDR3 is CASSPRGSGRVPDNEQFF. The CDR3 DNA follows: TGTGCCAGCAGCCCCCGCGGTAGCGGGAGGGTTCCGGACAATGAGCAGTTCTTC.

The V and J genes are TRBV28 and TRBJ2-1; no definite D call. Germline V CDR1 and CDR2: MDHEN, SYDVKM. Trimming stripped 1 base from V and 4 bases from J, with 5 bases between. This CDR3 is built from 13 residues. CDR3 nucleotides: TGTGCCAGCAGTTTATCAGTATACAATGAGCAGTTCTTC. It encodes CASSLSVYNEQFF.

The V and J genes are TRBV19 and TRBJ2-7; 7 nucleotides align to TRBD2. The CDR3 consists of 13 residues. Germline values: CDR1 LNHDA, CDR2 SQIVND (reference sequence). The J segment lost 4 bases and the V segment lost 3 bases, leaving 3 bases of the junction unmatched. Here the CDR3 DNA reads TGTGCCAGTAGTATGGGACTACCTTACGAGCAGTACTTC. This encodes CASSMGLPYEQYF.

J is TRBJ2-7 and V is TRBV7-9; D is undetermined. CDR1 is SEHNR, CDR2 FQNEAQ, per germline (reference sequence). This CDR3 spans 11 amino acids. Trimming took 5 bases from V and 3 from J, leaving 5 bases between them. The CDR3 DNA reads TGTGCCAGCAGCACGCACTACGAGCAGTACTTC. Its protein is CASSTHYEQYF. The variable domain in full, with the rest retrieved from reference TRBV7-9 and TRBJ2-7, is DTGVSQNPRHKITKRGQNVTFRCDPISEHNRLYWYRQTLGQGPEFLTYFQNEAQLEKSRLLSDRFSAERPKGSFSTLEIQRTEQGDSAMYLCASSTHYEQYFGPGTRLTVT.

The V call is TRBV30, the J call TRBJ1-4, with 9 bases lining up with TRBD1. With 5 bases clipped from V and 15 bases from J, the junction kept 13 bases outside the gene matches. Germline V gene sequence: CDR1 GTSNPN, CDR2 SVGIG (reference sequence). The CDR3 loop spans 13 amino acids. The CDR3 sequence is CAWEDRGLSFLFF. The CDR3 coding sequence is TGTGCCTGGGAGGACAGGGGTTTATCCTTTTTGTTTTTT.

The J gene is TRBJ2-1, the V gene TRBV7-9; D perhaps matches TRBD2 (6 bases). Per the germline V gene, CDR1 is SEHNR and CDR2 is FQNEAQ (reference sequence). V gave up 5 bases and J gave up 6 bases, with 14 bases separating them. The CDR3 is 14 residues long. The CDR3 DNA is TGTGCCAGCAGCCCGTTGGGGGAGGCCAATGAGCAGTTCTTC. Protein: CASSPLGEANEQFF.

This chain uses TRBV7-6 with TRBJ2-1, with 11 bases aligning to TRBD2. The junction had 5 bases not matched to a gene; V was cut back by 5 bases and J by 11 bases. CDR1 and CDR2 from the germline V gene are SGHVS and FNYEAQ. The CDR3 extends over 13 amino acids. The CDR3 region has the DNA TGTGCCAGCAGCCCCCGACTAGCGGGAAAGCAGTTCTTC. Its protein is CASSPRLAGKQFF.